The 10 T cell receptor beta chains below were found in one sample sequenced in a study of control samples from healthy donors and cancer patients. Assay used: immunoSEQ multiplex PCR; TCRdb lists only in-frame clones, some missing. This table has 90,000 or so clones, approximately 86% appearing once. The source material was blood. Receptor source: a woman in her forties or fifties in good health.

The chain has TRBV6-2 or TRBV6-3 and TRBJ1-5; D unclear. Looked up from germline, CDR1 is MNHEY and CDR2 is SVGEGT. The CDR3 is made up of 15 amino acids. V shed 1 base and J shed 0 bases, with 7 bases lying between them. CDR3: CASSYYLDSNQPQHF. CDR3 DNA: TGTGCCAGCAGTTACTATCTCGATAGCAATCAGCCCCAGCATTTT.

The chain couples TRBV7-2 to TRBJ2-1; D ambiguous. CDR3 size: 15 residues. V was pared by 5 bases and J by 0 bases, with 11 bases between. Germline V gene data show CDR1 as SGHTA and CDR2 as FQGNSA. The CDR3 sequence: CASSRSLGSYNEQFF. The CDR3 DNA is TGTGCCAGCAGCCGTAGCTTAGGCTCCTACAATGAGCAGTTCTTC.

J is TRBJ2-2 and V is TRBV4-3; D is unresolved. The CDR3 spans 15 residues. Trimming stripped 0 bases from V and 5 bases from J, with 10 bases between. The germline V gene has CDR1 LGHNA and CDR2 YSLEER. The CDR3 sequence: CASSQDRIATGELFF. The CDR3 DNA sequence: TGCGCCAGCAGCCAAGATAGGATAGCAACCGGGGAGCTGTTTTTT.

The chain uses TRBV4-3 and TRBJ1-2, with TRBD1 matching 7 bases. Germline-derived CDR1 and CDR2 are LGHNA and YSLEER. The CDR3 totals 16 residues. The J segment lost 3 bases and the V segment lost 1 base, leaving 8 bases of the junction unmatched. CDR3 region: CASSQVPRGADYGYTF. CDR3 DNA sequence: TGCGCCAGCAGCCAAGTTCCCAGGGGGGCAGACTATGGCTACACCTTC.

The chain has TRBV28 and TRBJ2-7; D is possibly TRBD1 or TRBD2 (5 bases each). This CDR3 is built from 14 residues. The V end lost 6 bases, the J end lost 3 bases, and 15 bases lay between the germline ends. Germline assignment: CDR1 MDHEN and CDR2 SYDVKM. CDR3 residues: CASRIGRGSYEQYF. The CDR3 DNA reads TGTGCCAGCAGGATAGGACGGGGCAGCTACGAGCAGTACTTC.

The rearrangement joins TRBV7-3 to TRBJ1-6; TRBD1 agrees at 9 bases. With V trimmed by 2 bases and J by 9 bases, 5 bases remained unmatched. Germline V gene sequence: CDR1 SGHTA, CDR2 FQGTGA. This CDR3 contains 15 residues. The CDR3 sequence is CASSLLGDRASPLHF. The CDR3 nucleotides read TGTGCCAGCAGCTTATTGGGGGACAGGGCTTCACCCCTCCACTTT.

CDR3 nucleotides: TGTGCCAGCAGCTACAGCCTATCCTCTTACAATGAGCAGTTCTTC. This translates into CASSYSLSSYNEQFF. V gene TRBV5-4 combines with J gene TRBJ2-1; D not resolved. The CDR3 runs 15 residues. With 3 bases removed from V and 4 bases from J, the gap between germline ends came to 14 bases. The V gene's germline CDR1 is SGHNT and CDR2 YYREEE (reference sequence).

This CDR3 reads CASSQYGGRVNTEAFF. The CDR3 bases are TGTGCCAGCAGCCAGTACGGGGGGCGGGTAAACACTGAAGCTTTCTTT. The chain has TRBV5-5 and TRBJ1-1; D may be TRBD1 (6 bases). The length of the CDR3 is 16 residues. Between the trimmed V and J ends, which lost 4 bases and 2 bases, there was a span of 18 bases. Germline V gene sequence: CDR1 SGHKS, CDR2 YYEKEE (reference sequence).

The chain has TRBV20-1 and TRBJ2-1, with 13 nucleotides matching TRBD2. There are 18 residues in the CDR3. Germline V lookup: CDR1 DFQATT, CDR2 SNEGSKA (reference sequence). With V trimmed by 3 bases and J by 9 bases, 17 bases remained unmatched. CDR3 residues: CSASELAGGMPQSGEQFF. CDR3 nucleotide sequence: TGCAGTGCTAGTGAACTAGCGGGGGGGATGCCCCAAAGCGGTGAGCAGTTCTTC.

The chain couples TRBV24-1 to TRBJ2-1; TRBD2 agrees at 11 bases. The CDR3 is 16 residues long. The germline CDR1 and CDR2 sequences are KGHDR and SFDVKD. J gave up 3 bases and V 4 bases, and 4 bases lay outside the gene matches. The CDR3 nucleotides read TGTGCCACCAGTGACTCGACTAGCGGGATCTACAATGAGCAGTTCTTC. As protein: CATSDSTSGIYNEQFF.